The rows below give T cell receptor beta chains drawn from one sample of a study of Ad26.COV2.S vaccination and SARS-CoV-2 variants. The protocol was immunoSEQ multiplex PCR, while the TCRdb copy is restricted to in-frame clones and leaves out a portion. This table has around 270,000 clones, around 90% appearing once. The sample in question was peripheral blood, obtained in a trial of Ad26.COV2.S vaccine versus placebo. These receptors came from a person aged 18-65 years who received the Ad26.COV2.S COVID-19 vaccine or a placebo. Both conserved end residues are part of each CDR3. Fields, in order: CDR3 length, clone size, D gene, V gene, J gene, CDR3 DNA, CDR3 protein. The D gene is left open where the match is weak. Clone size is not always given. Where it is, it says once, few, many or a class for expanded clones.

14	-	TRBD2	TRBV11-2	TRBJ2-7	TGTGCCAGCAGCTGGGGGAGGGACGGTCACGAGCAGTACTTC	CASSWGRDGHEQYF
14	-	-	TRBV3-1/TRBV3-2	TRBJ1-1	TGTGCCAGCAGCCCTCCGTCCCGGAACACTGAAGCTTTCTTT	CASSPPSRNTEAFF
16	-	-	TRBV5-4	TRBJ2-6	TGTGCCAGCAGCTTGGGCACGGGGTCTGGGGCCAACGTCCTGACTTTC	CASSLGTGSGANVLTF
14	-	TRBD1	TRBV10-3	TRBJ2-5	TGTGCCATCAGTACAGGGGTAGGAGTGGAGACCCAGTACTTC	CAISTGVGVETQYF
11	-	-	TRBV20-1	TRBJ1-2	TGCAGTGCCCTAGGGGGCTATGGCTACACCTTC	CSALGGYGYTF
13	-	-	TRBV18	TRBJ2-2	TGTGCCAGCTCCGGTCAGAACACCGGGGAGCTGTTTTTT	CASSGQNTGELFF
13	-	TRBD1	TRBV27	TRBJ1-5	TGTGCCAGCAGCGACAGGGTAGGTCAGCCCCAGCATTTT	CASSDRVGQPQHF
16	many	-	TRBV14	TRBJ1-3	TGTGCCAGCAGCCAAGCTCTAGGGAGGGCTGGAAACACCATATATTTT	CASSQALGRAGNTIYF
16	-	-	TRBV6-6	TRBJ2-6	TGTGCCAGCAGTTACTCGCAGGGTACTGGGGCCAACGTCCTGACTTTC	CASSYSQGTGANVLTF
14	-	-	TRBV14	TRBJ2-5	TGTGCCAGCAGCCAAGTAACTATTTGGGAGACCCAGTACTTC	CASSQVTIWETQYF
16	-	TRBD1	TRBV6-2/TRBV6-3	TRBJ2-3	TGTGCCAGCAGTTCCACAGGGGGCGCATTCCCAGATACGCAGTATTTT	CASSSTGGAFPDTQYF
15	-	-	TRBV4-3	TRBJ1-4	TGCGCCAGCAGCCAGAACCCTGGGGTGAGGGAAAAACTGTTTTTT	CASSQNPGVREKLFF
13	-	-	TRBV27	TRBJ1-5	TGTGCCAGCAGTCTACTAATCAATCAGCCCCAGCATTTT	CASSLLINQPQHF
14	-	TRBD1	TRBV11-3	TRBJ1-5	TGTGCCAGCAGGGGGACAGGGGCGGCTCAGCCCCAGCATTTT	CASRGTGAAQPQHF
13	-	-	TRBV5-5	TRBJ2-7	TGTGCCAGCAGCTCATACGTCGCGTACGAGCAGTACTTC	CASSSYVAYEQYF
15	-	-	TRBV25-1	TRBJ2-3	TGTGCCAGCAGTGATTGGCAGGGGAGCACAGATACGCAGTATTTT	CASSDWQGSTDTQYF
13	-	-	TRBV12-3/TRBV12-4	TRBJ2-5	TGTGCCAGCAGTTTTAGCGGCCAAGAGACCCAGTACTTC	CASSFSGQETQYF
14	once	TRBD1	TRBV18	TRBJ1-1	TGTGCCAGCTCATCCGGGACAGAAAACACTGAAGCTTTCTTT	CASSSGTENTEAFF
12	-	TRBD1	TRBV6-1	TRBJ1-2	TGTGCCAGCAGTGACGGGACAGTAGGCTACACCTTC	CASSDGTVGYTF
13	-	-	TRBV7-2	TRBJ1-5	TGTGCCAGCAGCTTACAGAAGAATCAGCCCCAGCATTTT	CASSLQKNQPQHF
11	once	-	TRBV27	TRBJ1-1	TGTGCCAGCAGTTTAGGGACTGAAGCTTTCTTT	CASSLGTEAFF
12	-	-	TRBV10-3	TRBJ2-1	TGTGCCATCAGTGGGACGGTAAATGAGCAGTTCTTC	CAISGTVNEQFF
13	-	-	TRBV14	TRBJ1-1	TGTGCCAGCAGCCAGGGCAGTTTCCCTGAAGCTTTCTTT	CASSQGSFPEAFF
15	-	-	TRBV18	TRBJ2-2	TGTGCCAGCTCACCATCCCCGGGTCGGACCGGGGAGCTGTTTTTT	CASSPSPGRTGELFF
15	-	-	TRBV30	TRBJ1-3	TGTGCCTGGAGTGCGTGGGCAGCTACTGGAAACACCATATATTTT	CAWSAWAATGNTIYF
16	-	TRBD2	TRBV9	TRBJ2-1	TGTGCCAGCAGCGCGGACCCTGGACTAGCGGTCGGAGAGCAGTTCTTC	CASSADPGLAVGEQFF
13	-	-	TRBV7-3	TRBJ2-1	TGTGCCAGCAGCCTCTCCGACGGGGGTGAGCAGTTCTTC	CASSLSDGGEQFF
17	-	-	TRBV6-1	TRBJ1-3	TGTGCCAGCAGTGATAGGGTGGAGCGATGGGCTGGAAACACCATATATTTT	CASSDRVERWAGNTIYF
15	-	-	TRBV18	TRBJ2-7	TGTGCCAGCTCACTTAGCGAAGGGAGTACCTACGAGCAGTACTTC	CASSLSEGSTYEQYF
17	few	TRBD1	TRBV6-2/TRBV6-3	TRBJ1-5	TGTGCCAGCAGTTATCCCCCTGGGACAGATAGCAATCAGCCCCAGCATTTT	CASSYPPGTDSNQPQHF
13	-	-	TRBV7-2	TRBJ1-1	TGTGCCAGCAGCACCGGGACTCCTTTTGAAGCTTTCTTT	CASSTGTPFEAFF
16	-	-	TRBV3-1/TRBV3-2	TRBJ2-6	TGTGCCAGCAGCCGGACCAGCGGCTCTGGGGCCAACGTCCTGACTTTC	CASSRTSGSGANVLTF
16	-	-	TRBV19	TRBJ2-3	-	CASTSGSGSSTDTQYF
13	-	TRBD1	TRBV5-1	TRBJ2-1	TGCGCCAGCAGCTTGGCACAGGGGAGTGAGCAGTTCTTC	CASSLAQGSEQFF
14	-	-	TRBV5-6	TRBJ1-6	TGTGCCAGCAGCCGAGGGCAGGGGCGGTCACCCCTCCACTTT	CASSRGQGRSPLHF
12	few	-	TRBV3-1/TRBV3-2	TRBJ1-6	TGTGCCAGCAGCCAAGATAATTCACCCCTCCACTTT	CASSQDNSPLHF